Listed below are T cell receptor beta chains from one sample, sequenced in a study of a mutant IDH1 vaccine in newly diagnosed glioma. For these receptors, no antigen is known. TCRdb's copy holds only in-frame clones and misses some; the assay was immunoSEQ multiplex PCR. Among about 28,000 clones listed, roughly 90% were seen once. Material: PBMCs, obtained from a glioma patient whose treatment included an IDH1 peptide vaccine. These TCRs come from a man younger than 30 with glioma. CDR3s include the opening cysteine and the closing phenylalanine or tryptophan. D genes are given only for firm matches. Size is omitted from some rows. Given values are once, few, many or a class for expanded clones.

J | size | D | V | DNA | CDR3
TRBJ2-4 | . | . | TRBV9 | TGTGCCAGCAGCGTAGACGGGGGTACGAACATTCAGTACTTC | CASSVDGGTNIQYF
TRBJ1-5 | . | . | TRBV2 | TGTGCCAGCAGTGTTGGGGGCGCCGGGCAGCCCCAGCATTTT | CASSVGGAGQPQHF
TRBJ2-5 | . | . | TRBV5-1 | TGCGCCAGCAGCTTGAGGGGGACTGACTATCAAGAGACCCAGTACTTC | CASSLRGTDYQETQYF
TRBJ1-5 | . | . | TRBV6-6 | TGTGCCAGCAGTTACTCGTATGACACCCCAGAGCATTTT | CASSYSYDTPEHF
TRBJ1-5 | . | . | TRBV6-6 | TGTGCCAGCTCCGGGCAGGGATGGTTGGGGCCCCAGCATTTT | CASSGQGWLGPQHF
TRBJ2-2 | . | TRBD2 | TRBV6-5 | TGTGCCAGCAGTGCACTAGCGGGAGCCGGGGAGCTGTTTTTT | CASSALAGAGELFF
TRBJ1-2 | . | . | TRBV19 | TGTGCCAGTACAGACGGAGGGCGCGGTAACTATGGCTACACCTTC | CASTDGGRGNYGYTF
TRBJ1-1 | . | . | TRBV29-1 | TGCAGCGTTGAAGGGGACCCTCAGGCAGAAAAGAACACTGAAGCTTTCTTT | CSVEGDPQAEKNTEAFF
TRBJ1-2 | . | . | TRBV4-2 | TGTGCCAGCAGCGAGGGGTTGCGTTTCGGCTACACCTTC | CASSEGLRFGYTF
TRBJ2-3 | once | TRBD1 | TRBV28 | TGTGCCAGCAGTTCTTCCGGGACAGGGGGGGATACGCAGTATTTT | CASSSSGTGGDTQYF
TRBJ1-1 | . | . | TRBV15 | TGTGCCACCAGCAGACCCCTCGGAAGGACCCCCGCAAACACTGAAGCTTTCTTT | CATSRPLGRTPANTEAFF
TRBJ1-1 | . | TRBD1 | TRBV7-2 | TGTGCCAGCAAGGGACAGGGGGCTTGGGCTGAAGCTTTCTTT | CASKGQGAWAEAFF
TRBJ1-1 | . | . | TRBV5-1 | TGCGCCAGCAGCTTGGATCAGGGATCAACTGAAGCTTTCTTT | CASSLDQGSTEAFF
TRBJ1-4 | . | . | TRBV5-4 | TGTGCCAGCAGCTTGGACTCCGCTGCTAATGAAAAACTGTTTTTT | CASSLDSAANEKLFF
TRBJ2-6 | . | TRBD2 | TRBV4-1 | TGCGCCAGCCGGGAGGGAGGAGGGGCCAACGTCCTGACTTTC | CASREGGGANVLTF
TRBJ2-6 | . | . | TRBV4-3 | TGCGCCAGCAGCCTCCGGGCAATCTCTGGGGCCAACGTCCTGACTTTC | CASSLRAISGANVLTF
TRBJ2-5 | . | TRBD1 | TRBV10-3 | TGTGCCATCAGTGACTACGGACAGGGTGGAGGAGAGACCCAGTACTTC | CAISDYGQGGGETQYF
TRBJ2-7 | . | TRBD1 | TRBV7-2 | TGTGCCAGCAGCTTAGCCGGACAGGGAATCTACGAGCAGTACTTC | CASSLAGQGIYEQYF
TRBJ1-1 | few | . | TRBV14 | TGTGCCAGCAGCCCTGTACCCAACACTGAAGCTTTCTTT | CASSPVPNTEAFF
TRBJ1-1 | . | . | TRBV10-1 | TGCGCCAGCAGCCCCGGGGGCGGAGGGACTGAAGCTTTCTTT | CASSPGGGGTEAFF
TRBJ2-7 | . | . | TRBV5-5 | TGTGCCAGCAGTTGGGACCTCTCCTACGAGCAGTACTTC | CASSWDLSYEQYF